The source of this T cell receptor beta chain is a study of type 1 and type 2 diabetes patients. The CDR3 contains 14 residues. The V and J ends lost 1 base and 3 bases respectively, with 13 bases between them. Germline values: CDR1 GTSNPN, CDR2 SVGIG (reference sequence). PCR was run on genomic DNA. Multiplex PCR with 30 forward and 13 reverse primers amplified the TCR beta CDR3. TCRdb reprocessed the multiplex PCR reads with MiXCR, giving one entry per CDR3 protein. The sample holds around 300,000 distinct CDR3 sequences, more than 40% seen once. This clonotype was found once. Each diabetic donor fulfilled classification criteria for either type 1 or type 2.

The clonotype comes from a man between 18 and 29 years old with type 2 diabetes. Sequences were obtained from peripheral blood mononuclear cells (PBMCs). This chain connects TRBV30 to TRBJ2-7, with D perhaps TRBD1 (6 bases). The CDR3 protein is CAWSGDRIFYEQYF. CDR3 sequence (DNA): TGTGCCTGGAGTGGAGACAGGATCTTCTACGAGCAGTACTTC.